The rows below give T cell receptor beta chains drawn from one sample of a study of regulatory T cells in long-lasting Graves disease. MiXCR, applied by TCRdb to the multiplex PCR reads, yields one record per CDR3 protein. The sample records hundreds of thousands of distinct CDR3 sequences, roughly 16% being singletons. These data were likewise used in another study, on T cells in Graves' hyperthyroidism and ophthalmopathy.

Here the sequenced sample was peripheral blood mononuclear cells (PBMCs), taken at new diagnosis, from a patient treated with antithyroid drugs. These receptors came from a woman aged 40 to 65 with Graves disease. The CDR3 runs from the conserved cysteine through the conserved F or W. D genes are given only for firm matches. Part of the rows lack a size; the others show once, few, many or a class for expanded clones.

CASRSRDPNQPQHF	TGTGCCAGTAGGTCCCGGGACCCCAATCAGCCCCAGCATTTT	.	.	TRBJ1-5	TRBV19
CASSSQTNTEAFF	TGTGCCAGTAGTAGTCAAACGAACACTGAAGCTTTCTTT	many	.	TRBJ1-1	TRBV19
CASSFNRMNEQFF	TGTGCCAGCAGCTTCAACAGGATGAATGAGCAGTTCTTC	once	.	TRBJ2-1	TRBV7-8
CASSYGRVNSPLHF	TGTGCCAGCAGTTACGGAAGGGTTAATTCACCCCTCCACTTT	many	.	TRBJ1-6	TRBV6-5
CASSLGGTVSYEQYF	TGTGCCAGCAGCTTAGGCGGGACGGTATCCTACGAGCAGTACTTC	many	.	TRBJ2-7	TRBV7-9
CASSDKASSTEAFF	TGTGCCAGCAGTGATAAGGCTTCAAGCACTGAAGCTTTCTTT	many	.	TRBJ1-1	TRBV2
CASRYLVNTEAFF	TGTGCCAGCAGGTACCTGGTCAACACTGAAGCTTTCTTT	.	.	TRBJ1-1	TRBV2
CASGSQLETQYF	TGTGCTAGTGGTTCTCAACTAGAGACCCAGTACTTC	few	.	TRBJ2-5	TRBV12-5
CASGIWKNTEAFF	TGTGCCAGCGGAATATGGAAGAACACTGAAGCTTTCTTT	.	.	TRBJ1-1	TRBV6-1
CASFPEGNTEAFF	TGTGCCAGTTTCCCCGAGGGGAACACTGAAGCTTTCTTT	many	.	TRBJ1-1	TRBV2
CASSERGVEQYF	TGTGCCAGCAGTGAAAGGGGAGTGGAGCAGTACTTC	few	.	TRBJ2-7	TRBV25-1
CASSEALRGVPGELFF	TGTGCCAGCAGTGAAGCGCTTCGTGGGGTACCCGGGGAGCTGTTTTTT	many	.	TRBJ2-2	TRBV2
CAWRPPWSRGLDTQYF	TGTGCCTGGAGACCACCTTGGAGTCGAGGTTTGGATACGCAGTATTTT	many	.	TRBJ2-3	TRBV30
CASSTQDRVHLRPQHF	TGTGCCAGTAGTACTCAGGACAGGGTACACTTAAGGCCCCAGCATTTT	.	TRBD1	TRBJ1-5	TRBV19
CASGSLNTEAFF	TGTGCCAGCGGGTCCCTAAACACTGAAGCTTTCTTT	many	.	TRBJ1-1	TRBV11-1
CASSRPGTSGRPSYNEQFF	TGTGCTAGCAGCCGACCCGGGACTAGCGGGCGCCCCTCCTACAATGAGCAGTTCTTC	.	TRBD2	TRBJ2-1	TRBV7-7
CASSQGLGSKVQFF	TGTGCCAGCAGCCAAGGGCTCGGGTCGAAGGTGCAGTTCTTC	.	.	TRBJ2-1	TRBV3-1
CASSYGPTTNTGELFF	TGTGCCAGCAGTTACGGGCCTACTACCAACACCGGGGAGCTGTTTTTT	.	.	TRBJ2-2	TRBV6-5
CASSPGRTNYGYTF	TGTGCCAGCAGCCCGGGACGGACCAACTATGGCTACACCTTC	many	.	TRBJ1-2	TRBV3-1
CASSQARYGYTF	TGTGCCAGCAGCCAAGCTCGGTATGGCTACACCTTC	many	.	TRBJ1-2	TRBV3-1
CASRDREVYGYTF	TGTGCCAGCAGGGACCGGGAGGTCTATGGCTACACCTTC	few	.	TRBJ1-2	TRBV12-3/TRBV12-4
CASSRGLAGIYYEQYF	TGTGCCAGCAGTAGAGGACTAGCGGGAATTTATTACGAGCAGTACTTC	many	TRBD2	TRBJ2-7	TRBV6-2/TRBV6-3
CASSQLRSLPEAFF	TGTGCCAGCAGCCAATTGAGGAGCCTACCTGAAGCTTTCTTT	many	.	TRBJ1-1	TRBV3-1